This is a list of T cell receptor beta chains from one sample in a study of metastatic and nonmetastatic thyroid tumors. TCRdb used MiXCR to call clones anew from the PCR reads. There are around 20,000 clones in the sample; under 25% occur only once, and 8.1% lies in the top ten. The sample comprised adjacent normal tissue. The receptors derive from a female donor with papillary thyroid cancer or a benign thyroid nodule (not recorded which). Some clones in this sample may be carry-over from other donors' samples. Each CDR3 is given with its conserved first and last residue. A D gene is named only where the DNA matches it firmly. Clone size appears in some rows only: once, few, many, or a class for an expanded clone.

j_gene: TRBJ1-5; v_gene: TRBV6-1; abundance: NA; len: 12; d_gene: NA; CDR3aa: CSSRPYGCSQHF; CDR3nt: NA
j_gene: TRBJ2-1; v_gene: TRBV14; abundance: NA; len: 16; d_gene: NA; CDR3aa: CASSLGVRVPYNEQFF; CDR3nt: TGTGCCAGCAGCCTAGGGGTGAGAGTACCCTACAATGAGCAGTTCTTC
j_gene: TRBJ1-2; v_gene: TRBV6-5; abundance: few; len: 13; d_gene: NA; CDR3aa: CASSYSGVEGYTF; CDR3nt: TGTGCCAGCAGTTACTCAGGGGTGGAGGGCTACACCTTC
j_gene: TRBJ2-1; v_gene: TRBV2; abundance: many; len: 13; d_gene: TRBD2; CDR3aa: CARRERGYNEQFF; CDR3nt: TGTGCCAGGCGGGAGAGGGGCTACAATGAGCAGTTCTTC
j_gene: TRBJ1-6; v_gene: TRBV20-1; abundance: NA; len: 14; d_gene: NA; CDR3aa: CSARGVAVNSPLHF; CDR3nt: TGCAGTGCTAGAGGTGTGGCGGTTAATTCACCCCTCCACTTT
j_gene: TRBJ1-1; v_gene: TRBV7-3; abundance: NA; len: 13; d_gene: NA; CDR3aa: CASSLDSNTEAFF; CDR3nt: TGTGCCAGCAGCCTGGACAGCAACACTGAAGCTTTCTTT
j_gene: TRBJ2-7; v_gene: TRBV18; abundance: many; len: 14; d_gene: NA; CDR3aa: CASSPPSRVYEQYF; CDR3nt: TGTGCCAGCTCACCACCGAGCAGGGTGTACGAGCAGTACTTC
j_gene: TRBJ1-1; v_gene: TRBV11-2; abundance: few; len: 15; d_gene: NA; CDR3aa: CASSGEVGLNTEAFF; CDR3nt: TGTGCCAGCAGCGGGGAGGTGGGGTTGAACACTGAAGCTTTCTTT
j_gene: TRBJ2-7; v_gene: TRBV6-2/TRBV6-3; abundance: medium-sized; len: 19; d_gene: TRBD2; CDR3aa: CASSPLVVTSGRSRREQYF; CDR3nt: TGTGCCAGCAGTCCACTCGTCGTTACTAGCGGTAGATCTCGGCGCGAGCAGTACTTC
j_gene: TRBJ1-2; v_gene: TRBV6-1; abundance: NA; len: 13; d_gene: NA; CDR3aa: CASSGDSAYGYTF; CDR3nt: TGTGCCAGCAGTGGAGACAGTGCTTATGGCTACACCTTC
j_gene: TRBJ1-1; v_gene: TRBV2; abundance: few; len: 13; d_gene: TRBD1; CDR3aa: CAGRTGEKTEAFF; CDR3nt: TGTGCCGGACGGACAGGGGAGAAGACTGAAGCTTTCTTT
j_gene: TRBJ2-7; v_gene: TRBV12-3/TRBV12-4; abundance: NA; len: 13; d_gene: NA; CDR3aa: CASSHDMGNEQYF; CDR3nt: TGTGCCAGCAGCCACGACATGGGGAACGAGCAGTACTTC
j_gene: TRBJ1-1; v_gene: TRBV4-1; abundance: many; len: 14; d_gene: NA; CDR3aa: CASSQGGQNTEAFF; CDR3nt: TGCGCCAGCAGCCAGGGGGGGCAGAACACTGAAGCTTTCTTT
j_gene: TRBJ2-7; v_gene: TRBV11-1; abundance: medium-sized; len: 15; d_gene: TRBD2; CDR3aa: CASSQWGGLENEQYF; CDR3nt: TGTGCCAGCAGCCAGTGGGGCGGACTAGAGAACGAGCAGTACTTC
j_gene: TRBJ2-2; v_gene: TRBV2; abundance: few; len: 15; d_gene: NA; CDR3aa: CASSPRTGGTGELFF; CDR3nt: TGTGCCAGCAGTCCTCGGACAGGAGGGACCGGGGAGCTGTTTTTT
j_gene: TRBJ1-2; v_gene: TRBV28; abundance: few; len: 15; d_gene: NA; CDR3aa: CASSPFGQGNYGYTF; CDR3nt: TGTGCCAGCAGTCCCTTTGGGCAGGGTAACTATGGCTACACCTTC
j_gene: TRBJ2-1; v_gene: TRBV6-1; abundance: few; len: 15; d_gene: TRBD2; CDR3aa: CASSEGGYAYNEQFF; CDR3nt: TGTGCCAGCAGTGAGGGGGGGTACGCCTACAATGAGCAGTTCTTC
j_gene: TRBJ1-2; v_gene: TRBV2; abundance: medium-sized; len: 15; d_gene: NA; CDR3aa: CASSEMTDARYGYTF; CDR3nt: TGTGCCAGCAGTGAAATGACAGACGCCCGATATGGCTACACCTTC
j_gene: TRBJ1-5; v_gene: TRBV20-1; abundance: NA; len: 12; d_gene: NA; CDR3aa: CSARRGDQPQHF; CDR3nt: TGCAGTGCTAGAAGGGGCGATCAGCCCCAGCATTTT
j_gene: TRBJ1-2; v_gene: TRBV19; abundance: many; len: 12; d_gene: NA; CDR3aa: CASSREFHGYTF; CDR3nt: TGTGCCAGTAGCAGGGAGTTTCATGGCTACACCTTC
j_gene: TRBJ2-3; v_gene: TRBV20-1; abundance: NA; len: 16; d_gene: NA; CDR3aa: CSARARGRTSTDTQYF; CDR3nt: TGCAGTGCTAGAGCCCGAGGGCGGACTAGCACAGATACGCAGTATTTT
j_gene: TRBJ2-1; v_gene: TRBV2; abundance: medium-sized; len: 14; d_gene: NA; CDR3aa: CASSWALSYNEQFF; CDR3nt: TGTGCCAGCAGTTGGGCACTTTCCTACAATGAGCAGTTCTTC
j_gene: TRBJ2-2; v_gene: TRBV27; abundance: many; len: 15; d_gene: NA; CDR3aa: CASSLGSLGTGELFF; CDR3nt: TGTGCCAGCAGTTTGGGCAGCTTAGGGACCGGGGAGCTGTTTTTT
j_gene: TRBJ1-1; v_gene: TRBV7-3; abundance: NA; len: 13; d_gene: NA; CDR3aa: CASSLTRETEAFF; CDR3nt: TGTGCCAGCAGCTTAACCAGGGAAACTGAAGCTTTCTTT
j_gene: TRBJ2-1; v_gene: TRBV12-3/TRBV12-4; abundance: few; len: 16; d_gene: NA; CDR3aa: CASRAPASVYNNEQFF; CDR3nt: TGTGCCAGCAGGGCCCCCGCTAGCGTTTACAACAATGAGCAGTTCTTC
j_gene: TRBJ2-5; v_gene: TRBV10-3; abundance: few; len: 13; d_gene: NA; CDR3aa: CAISVDSQETQYF; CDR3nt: TGTGCCATCAGTGTCGACAGCCAAGAGACCCAGTACTTC
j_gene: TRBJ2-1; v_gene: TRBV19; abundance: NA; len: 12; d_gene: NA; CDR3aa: CASSSSRNEQFF; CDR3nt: TGTGCCAGTAGCTCCTCTAGAAATGAGCAGTTCTTC
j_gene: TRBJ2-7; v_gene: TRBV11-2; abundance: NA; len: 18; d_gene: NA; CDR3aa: CASSSGWRNSQGRNEQYF; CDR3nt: TGTGCCAGCAGCTCAGGGTGGCGTAACTCGCAGGGGAGGAACGAGCAGTACTTC
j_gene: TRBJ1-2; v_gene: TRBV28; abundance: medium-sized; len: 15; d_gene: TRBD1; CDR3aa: CASSQTGGAGYGYTF; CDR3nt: TGTGCCAGCAGCCAAACAGGGGGCGCCGGCTATGGCTACACCTTC
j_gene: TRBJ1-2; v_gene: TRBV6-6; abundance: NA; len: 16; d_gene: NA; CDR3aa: CASSYGPKNTNYGYTF; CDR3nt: TGTGCCAGCAGTTACGGACCGAAGAACACAAACTATGGCTACACCTTC
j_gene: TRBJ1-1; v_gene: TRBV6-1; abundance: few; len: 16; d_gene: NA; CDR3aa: CASRHHGVGSNTEAFF; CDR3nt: TGTGCCAGCCGACACCATGGAGTGGGGAGTAACACTGAAGCTTTCTTT
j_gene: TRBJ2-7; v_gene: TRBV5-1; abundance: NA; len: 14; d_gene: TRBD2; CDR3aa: CASSLGLAVYEQYF; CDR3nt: TGCGCCAGCAGCTTGGGGCTAGCGGTTTACGAGCAGTACTTC
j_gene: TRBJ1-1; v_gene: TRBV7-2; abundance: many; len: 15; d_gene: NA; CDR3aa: CASSPPFWRNTEAFF; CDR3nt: TGTGCCAGCAGCCCGCCTTTCTGGAGGAACACTGAAGCTTTCTTT
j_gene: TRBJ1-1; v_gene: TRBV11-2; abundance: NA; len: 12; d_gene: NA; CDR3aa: CASSLAGSEAFF; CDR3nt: TGTGCCAGCAGCTTAGCTGGATCTGAAGCTTTCTTT
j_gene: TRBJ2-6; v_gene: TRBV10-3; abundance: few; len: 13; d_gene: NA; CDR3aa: CAISGSGANVLTF; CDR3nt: TGTGCCATCAGTGGCTCTGGGGCCAACGTCCTGACTTTC
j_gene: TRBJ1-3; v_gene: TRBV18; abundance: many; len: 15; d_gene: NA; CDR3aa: CASSPSSTEGNTIYF; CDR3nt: TGTGCCAGCTCACCATCGTCGACAGAAGGAAACACCATATATTTT
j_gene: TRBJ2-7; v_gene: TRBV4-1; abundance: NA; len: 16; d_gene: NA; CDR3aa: CASSQSLRDLSYEQYF; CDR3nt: TGCGCCAGCAGCCAAAGCCTCCGGGACCTCTCCTACGAGCAGTACTTC
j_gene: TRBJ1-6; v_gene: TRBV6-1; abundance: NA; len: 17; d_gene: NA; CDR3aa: CASSSPAVSSYNSPLHF; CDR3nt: TGTGCCAGCAGTTCGCCCGCGGTGAGCTCCTATAATTCACCCCTCCACTTT
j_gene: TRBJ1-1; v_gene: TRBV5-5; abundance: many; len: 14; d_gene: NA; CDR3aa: CASEAYWGAREAFF; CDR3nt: TGTGCCAGCGAAGCTTATTGGGGAGCGCGCGAAGCTTTCTTT
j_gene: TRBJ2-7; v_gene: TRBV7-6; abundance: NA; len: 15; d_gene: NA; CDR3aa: CASSLAASVTYEQYF; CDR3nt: TGTGCCAGCAGCTTAGCGGCTAGCGTGACCTACGAGCAGTACTTC
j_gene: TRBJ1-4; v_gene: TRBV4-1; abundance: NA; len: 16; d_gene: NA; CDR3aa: CASSQDIYRLNEKLFF; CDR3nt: TGCGCTAGCAGCCAAGATATCTACCGCTTAAATGAAAAACTGTTTTTT
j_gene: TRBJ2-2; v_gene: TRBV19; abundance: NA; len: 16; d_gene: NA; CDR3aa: CAGHKSRVTNTGELFF; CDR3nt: TGTGCCGGACATAAGTCCAGGGTCACCAACACCGGGGAGCTGTTTTTT
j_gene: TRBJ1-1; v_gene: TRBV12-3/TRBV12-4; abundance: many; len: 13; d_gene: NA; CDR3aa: CASSFSPNTEAFF; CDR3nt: TGTGCCAGCAGTTTTTCCCCGAACACTGAAGCTTTCTTT
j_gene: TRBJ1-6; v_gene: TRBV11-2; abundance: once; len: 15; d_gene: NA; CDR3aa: CASSLEGARDSPLHF; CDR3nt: TGTGCCAGCAGCTTAGAGGGGGCGAGAGATTCACCCCTCCACTTT
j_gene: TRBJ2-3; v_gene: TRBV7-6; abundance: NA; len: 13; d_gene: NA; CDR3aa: CARGLAEIDTQYF; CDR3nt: TGTGCCAGAGGCTTAGCCGAAATAGATACGCAGTATTTT
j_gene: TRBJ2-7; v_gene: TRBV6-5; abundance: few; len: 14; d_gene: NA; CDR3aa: CASSYGGLQYEQYF; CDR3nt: TGTGCCAGCAGTTACGGGGGACTCCAATACGAGCAGTACTTC
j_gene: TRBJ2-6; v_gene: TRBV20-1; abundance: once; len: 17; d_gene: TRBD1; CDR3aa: CTAPGTGGNTGANVLTF; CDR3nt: TGCACTGCTCCCGGGACAGGGGGCAACACTGGGGCCAACGTCCTGACTTTC
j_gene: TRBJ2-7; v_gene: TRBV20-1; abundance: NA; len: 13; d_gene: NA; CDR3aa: CSARRDGSDEQYF; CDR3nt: TGCAGTGCTAGGCGGGACGGGTCGGACGAGCAGTACTTC
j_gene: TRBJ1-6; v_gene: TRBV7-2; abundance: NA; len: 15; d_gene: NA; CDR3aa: CASSPTGNKNSPLHF; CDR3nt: TGTGCCAGCAGCCCCACTGGTAACAAAAATTCACCCCTCCACTTT